This section outlines one T cell receptor (beta chain) sequence together with its context. Profiled with immunoSEQ multiplex PCR; TCRdb holds only in-frame clones, not every one. The sample has roughly 100,000 clones; approximately 90% are singletons. The CDR3 extends over 17 amino acids. V was shortened by 5 bases and J by 0 bases, with 17 bases between the two germline ends. Germline loops: CDR1 SGHVS, CDR2 FQNEAQ. This entry comes from a study of control samples from healthy donors and cancer patients. The sequencing input was blood. The chain joins TRBV7-8 to TRBJ1-3; D might be TRBD1 (6 bases). The clonotype originates from a man aged 25-40 years in good health. The CDR3 DNA is TGTGCCAGCAGCCCCCCCAGGCAGGGGACCTCTGGAAACACCATATATTTT. Its translation is CASSPPRQGTSGNTIYF.